The rows below give T cell receptor beta chains drawn from one sample of a study of shared clonotypes between healthy human individuals. Produced via immunoSEQ multiplex PCR; TCRdb's table is partial and in-frame only. This sample has more than 2 million clones, with 95% found just once. Sequencing input: naive CD4+ T cells sorted from blood. The source of these receptors is a man between 18 and 29 years old in good health. Each CDR3 is given with its conserved first and last residue. Fields, in order: V gene, CDR3 length, D gene, CDR3 protein. D genes are given only for firm matches.

TRBV29-1,14,.,CSVKPGTINEKLFF
TRBV14,16,TRBD2,CASSPIAGGIYNEQFF
TRBV4-1,17,.,CASSQNPSTGWDTEAFF
TRBV18,16,.,CASSPARITTNEKLFF
TRBV5-1,18,TRBD1,CASSLYLGQGIPTDTQYF
TRBV21-1,20,.,CASSLPRETSGREGQETQYF
TRBV7-2,15,.,CASSLVRTANTEAFF
TRBV18,15,TRBD2,CASSLNSGGYNEQFF
TRBV30,14,TRBD2,CAWSVRSGYNEQFF
TRBV2,15,.,CASSDMGASTDTQYF
TRBV6-7,16,.,CARSGREQTSYNEQFF
TRBV6-1,14,.,CASSEVLGSEKLFF
TRBV21-1,17,.,CASSKALRRGSNQPQHF
TRBV5-1,16,TRBD1,CASSFDRGPGANVLTF
TRBV2,16,TRBD2,CASNPLAGVITDTQYF
TRBV2,14,TRBD1,CASNRGGTNEKLFF
TRBV2,16,.,CASTALRVGEYNEQFF
TRBV5-8,15,.,CASSLSMYPRETQYF
TRBV9,15,.,CASSVAGYSNQPQHF
TRBV2,15,TRBD1,CASSVGTGSPGELFF
TRBV25-1,18,.,CASRDLGAGRFLNTEAFF
TRBV2,13,TRBD2,CASSELAGGLQFF
TRBV6-1,14,.,CASSEDGSNQPQHF
TRBV18,13,.,CASSQELRAEAFF
TRBV28,16,.,CASSFEYRDTGFEQYF
TRBV7-9,15,.,CASSYHDRSVYEQYF
TRBV19,15,.,CASSLASLGTDTQYF
TRBV5-1,13,.,CASSRTIQETQYF
TRBV15,14,.,CATSRDGVTGGYTF
TRBV28,16,TRBD1,CASSTLPAGGNQPQHF
TRBV30,14,.,CAWTGGKASYEQYF
TRBV9,13,.,CASSALGTDTQYF
TRBV29-1,16,TRBD2,CSVDLWLAGYNNEQFF
TRBV5-4,16,.,CASSLWTTGREAGYTF
TRBV7-9,13,.,CASSRPNTGELFF
TRBV4-3,14,.,CASSQSTGSYEQYF
TRBV4-3,16,.,CASSQANGFPYNEQFF
TRBV30,17,TRBD2,CAWSGRRYTSGSYEQYF
TRBV5-8,14,.,CASSLAGVNEKLFF
TRBV4-1,15,.,CASSPLGTGTDTQYF
TRBV9,14,.,CASSVRGSGNTIYF
TRBV5-1,15,.,CASSPEGRSQDEQFF
TRBV4-3,15,.,CASSQEPRGVTEAFF
TRBV29-1,13,.,CSASGRANEKLFF
TRBV5-1,14,TRBD1,CASSLGDSVYGYTF
TRBV4-2,13,.,CASSQEGGNEQFF
TRBV7-9,17,TRBD1,CASTRWGQGAVGNEQFF
TRBV4-3,12,.,CASSQVDGKLFF
TRBV2,17,.,CASRGRQLLSGANVLTF
TRBV6-5,14,.,CASSYGSGLETQYF
TRBV19,17,TRBD1,CASGMMAGGARTYGYTF
TRBV18,14,.,CASSPQGAGNTIYF
TRBV4-1,15,.,CASSPFRDGAYEQYF
TRBV30,15,TRBD1,CACRRGGLNTGELFF
TRBV5-4,14,.,CASSLGLTNTEAFF
TRBV30,13,TRBD1,CAWTLDRVSEQFF
TRBV11-2,15,.,CASSLDLGGLKTQYF